This record concerns one T cell receptor (beta chain) sequence. V gave up 2 bases and J gave up 7 bases, with 11 bases separating them. Germline CDR1 and CDR2: MNHEY and SVGEGT. The CDR3 is 14 amino acids. As handled by the study authors: How many nucleated cells were present was estimated from reference gene primer amplification. Method: immunoSEQ multiplex PCR; TCRdb's copy keeps in-frame clones and lacks some. V and J calls and clone size are given by that table; D and trimming were obtained from the DNA. There are approximately 320,000 clones in the sample; 85% to 90% occur only once, and around 10% lies in the top ten. Seattle's enrolled individuals joined amid active infection and were then monitored longitudinally. The data belong to a study of blood T cell repertoires in COVID-19. The wider study: Samples came from the United States, Italy and Spain, spanning acute and convalescent COVID-19.

This TCR derives from a woman aged 25 to 39 with COVID-19, enrolled during active disease. The chain recombines TRBV6-2 or TRBV6-3 with TRBJ1-4; a possible D gene is TRBD1 (5 bases). Specimen: peripheral blood. The CDR3 nucleotides are TGTGCCAGCAGTTACGGTCAGGGTGGTGAAAAACTGTTTTTT. This gives the protein CASSYGQGGEKLFF.